This TCR beta chain was sequenced in a study of shared T cell receptors in the human thymus. Germline CDR1 is MNHNS and CDR2 is SASEGT. The CDR3 consists of 15 residues. The junction had 13 bases not matched to a gene; V was cut back by 11 bases and J by 4 bases. TCRdb keeps only in-frame clones here, not all; method: immunoSEQ multiplex PCR. The sample yields almost 550,000 clones, approximately 80% seen once. These data were also reused for a study on human thymus T cells. This second study notes: Thymic tissue was derived from resections collected during corrective heart surgery. It looked as if thymic and blood repertoires used V and J genes in a biased way. Reports from related research described highly overlapping thymic repertoires among unrelated individuals.

This receptor was taken from a boy less than two years old with a congenital heart defect. This chain connects TRBV6-1 to TRBJ2-2, with 7 bases that match TRBD1. The sequenced sample consisted of thymocytes. The CDR3 region has the DNA TGTGCCGGTCAGAACTCCGGGACAGCCACCGGGGAGCTGTTTTTT. Protein product: CAGQNSGTATGELFF.